A single sample gave rise to the 30 T cell receptor beta chains below, sequenced in a study of cytomegalovirus exposure and HLA in healthy donors. Clones were sequenced by immunoSEQ multiplex PCR, and TCRdb holds only the in-frame ones, with some missing. The table lists approximately 260,000 clones, 80% to 90% of them singletons. Specimen: PBMCs. All receptors come from a woman aged 18-29 years in good health and CMV-seronegative.

This rearrangement joins TRBV11-2 to TRBJ2-7; TRBD1 is a possible D gene (6 bases). Trimming left V 5 bases short and J 2 bases short, with 16 bases between. This CDR3 has 15 residues. Germline assignment: CDR1 SGHAT and CDR2 FQNNGV. The CDR3 DNA reads TGTGCCAGCAGCCCTCTAGGGGCAGGGGCCTACGAGCAGTACTTC. As protein: CASSPLGAGAYEQYF.

V and J are TRBV19 and TRBJ2-7; 8 positions match TRBD1. The CDR3 runs to 14 residues. The V gene's germline CDR1 is LNHDA and CDR2 SQIVND (reference sequence). V dropped 5 bases and J dropped 3; count of bases not matched to a gene: 6. The CDR3 nucleotides read TGTGCCAGTAGTCTTCGGACAGGGAACTACGAGCAGTACTTC. It yields the protein CASSLRTGNYEQYF.

V usage is TRBV4-1 and J usage is TRBJ2-7, with 9 positions matching TRBD2. Trimming cost V 2 bases and J 4 bases; bases outside gene matches: 6. The CDR3 contains 15 residues. Per the germline V gene, CDR1 is MGHRA and CDR2 is YSYEKL. CDR3 residues: CASSQPSGGRYEQYF. As DNA, the CDR3 is TGCGCCAGCAGCCAACCGAGCGGGGGGCGGTACGAGCAGTACTTC.

This chain uses TRBV5-1 with TRBJ2-1, with 8 bases matching TRBD2. Germline V gene lookup returns CDR1 SGHRS and CDR2 YFSETQ. The trim removed 7 bases at V and 0 bases at J, leaving 3 bases unmatched. CDR3 size: 14 residues. CDR3 amino acids: CASWSGGSYNEQFF. CDR3 sequence (DNA): TGCGCCAGCTGGAGCGGGGGCTCCTACAATGAGCAGTTCTTC.

The chain carries TRBV7-2 and TRBJ1-1; 7 bases map to TRBD1. This CDR3 spans 15 amino acids. Germline V lookup: CDR1 SGHTA, CDR2 FQGNSA. The V segment lost 5 bases and the J segment 1 base; nucleotides outside the gene matches: 7. The CDR3 reads CASSMDRPSNTEAFF. CDR3 coding DNA: TGTGCCAGCAGCATGGACAGGCCGTCGAACACTGAAGCTTTCTTT.

The genes are TRBV6-6 and TRBJ2-3; weak D call: TRBD2 (6 bases). V gave up 11 bases and J gave up 2 bases, with 11 bases separating them. Looked up from germline, CDR1 is MNHNY and CDR2 is SVGAGI (reference sequence). This CDR3 comprises 12 residues. The CDR3, as DNA: TGTGCCGCGGGGACGGACACAGATACGCAGTATTTT. Translating it yields CAAGTDTDTQYF.

The J gene is TRBJ1-1, the V gene TRBV6-5; possibly TRBD1 for D (5 bases). The CDR3 contains 15 residues. V lost 0 bases, J lost 1 base, and 9 bases lay in between. Looked up from germline, CDR1 is MNHEY and CDR2 is SVGAGI. The CDR3 here is CASSYSNGQNTEAFF. CDR3 coding DNA: TGTGCCAGCAGTTACTCGAACGGACAGAACACTGAAGCTTTCTTT.

The gene calls are TRBV10-3 and TRBJ2-5, with TRBD1 matching over 7 bases. The CDR3 loop spans 14 amino acids. Trimming removed 4 bases from V and 2 bases from J; junction bases left unmatched: 4. Germline values: CDR1 ENHRY, CDR2 SYGVKD. DNA of the CDR3: TGTGCCATCAGTGCCCCAGGGGGACAAGAGACCCAGTACTTC. This codes for CAISAPGGQETQYF.

Regarding this clone: This CDR3 is also generated by other DNA sequences in the sample. V is TRBV4-3 and J is TRBJ2-7; 9 nucleotides line up with TRBD1. With 1 base clipped from V and 2 bases from J, the junction kept 3 bases outside the gene matches. The CDR3 loop spans 15 amino acids. The germline V gene encodes CDR1 LGHNA and CDR2 YSLEER. Here the CDR3 reads CASSQGQGGPYEQYF. The CDR3 nucleotides are TGCGCCAGCAGCCAAGGACAGGGGGGACCCTACGAGCAGTACTTC.

CDR3 DNA sequence: TGTGCCAGCAGGGGAAGGGGTAGTGGCACAGATACGCAGTATTTT. Amino acid sequence: CASRGRGSGTDTQYF. The V call is TRBV2, the J call TRBJ2-3; D possibly corresponds to TRBD1 (5 bases). The CDR3 runs to 15 residues. The V end was cut by 6 bases, the J end by 1 base, with 14 bases between. Germline V gives CDR1 SNHLY, CDR2 FYNNEI.

The chain employs TRBV28 and TRBJ1-6; TRBD1 is a possible D gene (5 bases). This CDR3 contains 15 residues. CDR1 and CDR2 (germline): MDHEN, SYDVKM. V was shortened by 6 bases and J by 8 bases, with 17 bases between the two germline ends. The CDR3 spells CASSPSGRGYSPLHF. DNA of the CDR3: TGTGCCAGCAGCCCCTCGGGGAGGGGCTATTCACCCCTCCACTTT.

The V and J genes are TRBV18 and TRBJ1-5, with D maybe TRBD1 (5 bases). The CDR3 is 14 amino acids. Germline V lookup: CDR1 KGHSH, CDR2 LQKENI. Trimming took off 3 bases at V and 5 bases at J, with 11 bases between the two ends. The CDR3 coding sequence is TGTGCCAGCTCACCTAGCAGGGTGGATCAGCCCCAGCATTTT. This codes for CASSPSRVDQPQHF.

This chain links TRBV4-3 with TRBJ1-1; 8 bases align to TRBD1. Looked up from germline, CDR1 is LGHNA and CDR2 is YSLEER. Trimming cost V 0 bases and J 7 bases; bases outside gene matches: 1. This CDR3 is 13 amino acids long. CDR3 region: CASSQDTGGEAFF. CDR3 DNA sequence: TGCGCCAGCAGCCAAGACACAGGGGGTGAAGCTTTCTTT.

This clone was counted a few times. V gene TRBV5-6 combines with J gene TRBJ2-7; D might be TRBD1 (6 bases). V was shortened by 2 bases and J by 4 bases, with 13 bases between the two germline ends. Germline V gene lookup returns CDR1 SGHDT and CDR2 YYEEEE. The CDR3 runs to 14 residues. CDR3 sequence reads: CASSFGQSLYEQYF. The CDR3 DNA reads as TGTGCCAGCAGCTTTGGACAGTCTCTTTACGAGCAGTACTTC.

This clone was seen only a few times. The V gene is TRBV6-5, the J gene TRBJ2-5; D is perhaps TRBD1 (6 bases). The CDR3 loop spans 11 amino acids. Germline-derived CDR1 and CDR2 are MNHEY and SVGAGI. V was cut by 7 bases and J by 9 bases, with 12 bases left in between. The CDR3 reads CASTDEGAQYF. The CDR3 region has the DNA TGTGCCAGCACCGACGAGGGGGCCCAGTACTTC.

The genes are TRBV6-5 and TRBJ2-3, with 7 bases matching TRBD2. After removal of 0 bases from V and 5 bases from J, the junction contained 5 bases not matched to a gene. CDR3 length equals 15 residues. The V gene's germline CDR1 is MNHEY and CDR2 SVGAGI. The DNA for the CDR3 is TGTGCCAGCAGTTACTCAAGATGGGGGGGAGATACGCAGTATTTT. This translates into CASSYSRWGGDTQYF.

The V and J genes are TRBV7-6 and TRBJ1-5, with D perhaps TRBD1 (5 bases). From germline, CDR1 is SGHVS and CDR2 FNYEAQ. The CDR3 sequence is 16 residues long. V lost 1 base, J lost 5 bases, and 15 bases lay in between. CDR3 nucleotides: TGTGCCAGCAGCTTAGGGGGGGATAGGGTACATCAGCCCCAGCATTTT. Translated: CASSLGGDRVHQPQHF.

The chain couples TRBV6-5 to TRBJ2-1, with 10 bases lining up with TRBD1. The CDR3 is 13 residues long. Germline V gives CDR1 MNHEY, CDR2 SVGAGI. The ends lost 6 bases at V and 10 bases at J; junction bases unmatched: 6. CDR3 nucleotide sequence: TGTGCCAGCAGGGGGGGACAGGGGCGGGAGCAGTTCTTC. Its translation: CASRGGQGREQFF.

The chain is built from TRBV7-9 and TRBJ2-1; 7 bases map to TRBD2. V lost 3 bases and J lost 5; bases outside the gene matches: 1. Germline lookup yields CDR1 SEHNR and CDR2 FQNEAQ (reference sequence). The CDR3 covers 13 residues. This CDR3 is CASSLGLHNEQFF. The CDR3 DNA follows: TGTGCCAGCAGCTTGGGACTACACAATGAGCAGTTCTTC.

The CDR3 reads CASSAAGISGNTIYF. CDR3 DNA sequence: TGTGCCAGCAGCGCCGCCGGGATCTCTGGAAACACCATATATTTT. J is TRBJ1-3 and V is TRBV9; D unresolved. This CDR3 comprises 15 residues. Germline-derived CDR1 and CDR2 are SGDLS and YYNGEE. V was shortened by 3 bases and J by 0 bases, with 10 bases between the two germline ends.

The chain links TRBV18 to TRBJ1-2, with 9 nucleotides matching TRBD1. The CDR3 is 16 amino acids. Germline CDR1 KGHSH, CDR2 LQKENI. V lost 3 bases, J lost 4 bases, and 9 bases stayed unmatched. CDR3 in DNA: TGTGCCAGCTCACCCCCGGGACAGGGTCTGGTCTATGGCTACACCTTC. Translation: CASSPPGQGLVYGYTF. Supplemented by reference TRBV18 and TRBJ1-2, the full variable domain reads NAGVMQNPRHLVRRRGQEARLRCSPMKGHSHVYWYRQLPEEGLKFMVYLQKENIIDESGMPKERFSAEFPKEGPSILRIQQVVRGDSAAYFCASSPPGQGLVYGYTFGSGTRLTVV.

The chain carries TRBV5-1 and TRBJ1-1, with 7 bases aligning to TRBD1. This CDR3 comprises 14 residues. CDR1 is SGHRS and CDR2 is YFSETQ in the germline V gene. J was trimmed by 3 bases and V by 4 bases; bases with no gene match: 6. The chain's CDR3 is CASSPDRWDTEAFF. DNA of the CDR3: TGCGCCAGCAGCCCGGACAGGTGGGACACTGAAGCTTTCTTT.

The chain combines TRBV7-8 with TRBJ2-5; no clear D gene. The V end was cut by 3 bases, the J end by 3 bases, with 2 bases between. The CDR3 contains 11 residues. CDR1 is SGHVS, CDR2 FQNEAQ, per germline. CDR3 in DNA: TGTGCCAGCAGCTTCAAAGAGACCCAGTACTTC. It is translated as CASSFKETQYF.

The chain has TRBV5-1 and TRBJ1-4, with D unclear. The CDR3 sequence is 14 residues long. The germline gives CDR1 SGHRS, CDR2 YFSETQ. Between the trimmed V and J ends, which lost 0 bases and 5 bases, there was a span of 8 bases. DNA for the CDR3: TGCGCCAGCAGCTTGGGACATGAGAATGAAAAACTGTTTTTT. Residues: CASSLGHENEKLFF.

The gene calls are TRBV6-1 and TRBJ1-1; 8 bases line up with TRBD1. Germline V gives CDR1 MNHNS, CDR2 SASEGT. The CDR3 loop spans 13 amino acids. V lost 6 bases to trimming and J lost 4 bases; unmatched junction nucleotides: 4. CDR3 coding DNA: TGTGCCAGCAGCAACACAGGGGGCACTGAAGCTTTCTTT. Its translation is CASSNTGGTEAFF.

J is TRBJ2-7 and V is TRBV19, with 8 bases that match TRBD2. J gave up 0 bases and V 6 bases, and 7 bases lay outside the gene matches. The length of the CDR3 is 15 residues. CDR1 LNHDA and CDR2 SQIVND come from the germline V gene (reference sequence). Here the CDR3 reads CASRTSGSASYEQYF. The CDR3 bases are TGTGCCAGTAGAACTAGCGGTTCTGCCTCCTACGAGCAGTACTTC.

The rearrangement links TRBV6-5 to TRBJ2-7, with 7 bases lining up with TRBD1. CDR1 is MNHEY and CDR2 is SVGAGI in the germline V gene. The CDR3 consists of 13 residues. With 0 bases clipped from V and 7 bases from J, the junction kept 3 bases outside the gene matches. CDR3 region: CASSYSTGNEQYF. Here the CDR3 DNA reads TGTGCCAGCAGTTACTCGACAGGGAATGAGCAGTACTTC.

This clone was counted many times. The chain uses TRBV10-3 and TRBJ1-1; 9 positions agree with TRBD1. The CDR3 sequence is 17 residues long. V lost 6 bases to trimming and J lost 4 bases; unmatched junction nucleotides: 15. The V gene's germline CDR1 is ENHRY and CDR2 SYGVKD. In nucleotides, the CDR3 is TGTGCCATCAGACGCACTAAAACAGGGGGCGAGAGCACTGAAGCTTTCTTT. Its protein is CAIRRTKTGGESTEAFF.

The chain recombines TRBV19 with TRBJ2-5; a weak D match, TRBD2 (5 bases). The CDR3 loop spans 15 amino acids. Looked up from germline, CDR1 is LNHDA and CDR2 is SQIVND (reference sequence). Trimming took off 8 bases at V and 2 bases at J, with 18 bases between the two ends. The CDR3 sequence: CASCRGLNTQETQYF. CDR3 DNA sequence: TGTGCCAGTTGCCGGGGTCTTAATACTCAAGAGACCCAGTACTTC.

The rearrangement joins TRBV13 to TRBJ1-6; possible D gene TRBD1, 5 bases. Germline assignment: CDR1 PRHDT and CDR2 FYEKMQ (reference sequence). This CDR3 contains 17 residues. The germline V and J ends were trimmed by 0 bases and 4 bases, with 13 bases remaining between them. The CDR3 is CASSLGGPGGYNSPLHF. The DNA for the CDR3 is TGTGCCAGCAGCTTAGGGGGTCCCGGGGGATATAATTCACCCCTCCACTTT.